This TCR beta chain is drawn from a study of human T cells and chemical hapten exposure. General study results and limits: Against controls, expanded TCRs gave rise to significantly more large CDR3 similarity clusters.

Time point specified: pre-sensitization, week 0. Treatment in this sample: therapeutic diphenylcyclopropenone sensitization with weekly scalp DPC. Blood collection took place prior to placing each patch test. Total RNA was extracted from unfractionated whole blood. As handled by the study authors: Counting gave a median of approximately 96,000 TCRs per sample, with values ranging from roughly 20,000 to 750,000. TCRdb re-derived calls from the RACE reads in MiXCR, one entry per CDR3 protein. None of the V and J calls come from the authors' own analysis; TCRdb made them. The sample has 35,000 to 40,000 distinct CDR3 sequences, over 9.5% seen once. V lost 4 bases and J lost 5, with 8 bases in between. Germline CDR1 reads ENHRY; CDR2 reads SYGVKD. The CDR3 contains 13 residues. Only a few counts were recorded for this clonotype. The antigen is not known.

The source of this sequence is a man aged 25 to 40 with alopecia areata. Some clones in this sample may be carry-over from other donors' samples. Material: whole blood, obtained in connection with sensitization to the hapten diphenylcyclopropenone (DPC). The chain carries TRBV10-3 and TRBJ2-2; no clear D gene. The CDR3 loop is CAISVLVTGELFF. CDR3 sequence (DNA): TGTGCCATCAGTGTGTTGGTAACCGGGGAGCTGTTTTTT.